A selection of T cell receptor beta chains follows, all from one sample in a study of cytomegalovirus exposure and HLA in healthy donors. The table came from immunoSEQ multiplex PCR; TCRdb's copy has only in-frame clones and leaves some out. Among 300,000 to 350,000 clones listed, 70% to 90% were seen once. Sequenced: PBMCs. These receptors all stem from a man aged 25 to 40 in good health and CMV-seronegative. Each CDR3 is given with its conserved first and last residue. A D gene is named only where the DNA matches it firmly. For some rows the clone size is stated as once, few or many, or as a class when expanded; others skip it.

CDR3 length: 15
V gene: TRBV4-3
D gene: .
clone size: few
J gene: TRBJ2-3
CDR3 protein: CASSQDPRSTDTQYF
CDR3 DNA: TGCGCCAGCAGCCAAGATCCCAGGAGCACAGATACGCAGTATTTT

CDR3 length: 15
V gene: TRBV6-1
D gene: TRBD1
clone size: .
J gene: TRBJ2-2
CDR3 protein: CASRETGLNTGELFF
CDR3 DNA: TGTGCCAGCAGGGAGACAGGGTTGAACACCGGGGAGCTGTTTTTT

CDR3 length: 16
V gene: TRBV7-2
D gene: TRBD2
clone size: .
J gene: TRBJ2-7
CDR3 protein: CASSLTSAMSSYEQYF
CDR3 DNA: TGTGCCAGCAGCTTAACTAGCGCAATGAGCTCCTACGAGCAGTACTTC

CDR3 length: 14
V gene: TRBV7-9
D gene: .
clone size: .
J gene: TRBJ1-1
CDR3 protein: CASSHSSGSTEAFF
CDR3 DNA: TGTGCCAGCAGCCACTCATCCGGGAGCACTGAAGCTTTCTTT

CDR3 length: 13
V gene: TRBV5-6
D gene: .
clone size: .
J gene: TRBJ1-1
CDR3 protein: CASSSTEGTEAFF
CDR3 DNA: TGTGCCAGCAGCTCTACGGAGGGCACTGAAGCTTTCTTT

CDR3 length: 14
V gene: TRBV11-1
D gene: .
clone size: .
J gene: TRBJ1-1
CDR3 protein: CASSLDRADTEAFF
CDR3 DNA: TGTGCCAGCAGCTTAGACAGGGCGGACACTGAAGCTTTCTTT

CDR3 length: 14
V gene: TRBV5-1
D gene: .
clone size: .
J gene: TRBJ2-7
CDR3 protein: CASRPWEKDYEQYF
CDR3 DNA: TGCGCCAGCAGGCCCTGGGAGAAGGACTACGAGCAGTACTTC

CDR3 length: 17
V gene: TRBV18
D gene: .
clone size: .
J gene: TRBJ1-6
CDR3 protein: CASSSSQGSANNSPLHF
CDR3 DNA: TGTGCCAGCTCATCAAGTCAGGGAAGCGCAAATAATTCACCCCTCCACTTT

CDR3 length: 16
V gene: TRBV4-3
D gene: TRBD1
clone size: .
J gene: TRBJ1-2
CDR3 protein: CASSQDGDRGNYGYTF
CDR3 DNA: TGCGCCAGCAGCCAAGACGGGGACAGGGGAAACTATGGCTACACCTTC

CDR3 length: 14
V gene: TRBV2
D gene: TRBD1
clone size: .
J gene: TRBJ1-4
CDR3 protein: CASRPQGGSEKLFF
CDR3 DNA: TGTGCCAGCAGGCCACAGGGGGGATCTGAAAAACTGTTTTTT